This T cell receptor beta chain was captured by sequencing in a study of patients and donors after allogeneic stem cell transplantation. Looked up from germline, CDR1 is ENHRY and CDR2 is SYGVKD. This CDR3 is 13 amino acids long. V shed 6 bases and J shed 4 bases, with 9 bases lying between them. TCRdb passed the RT-PCR reads through MiXCR, listing each CDR3 protein once. This sample has roughly 960,000 distinct CDR3 sequences, with roughly 17% found just once. The chain is built from TRBV10-3 and TRBJ2-2, with D uncertain. The clonotype was recovered from a human donor who was either an allogeneic HSCT recipient or a stem cell or donor lymphocyte infusion donor (not recorded which). It is not recorded whose cells these are; they may come from a transplant donor. The sequenced material came from blood, either unsorted or a sorted T cell fraction (not recorded which). The CDR3 region is CAIRAATTGELFF. CDR3 in DNA: TGTGCCATCAGGGCAGCTACCACCGGGGAGCTGTTTTTT.